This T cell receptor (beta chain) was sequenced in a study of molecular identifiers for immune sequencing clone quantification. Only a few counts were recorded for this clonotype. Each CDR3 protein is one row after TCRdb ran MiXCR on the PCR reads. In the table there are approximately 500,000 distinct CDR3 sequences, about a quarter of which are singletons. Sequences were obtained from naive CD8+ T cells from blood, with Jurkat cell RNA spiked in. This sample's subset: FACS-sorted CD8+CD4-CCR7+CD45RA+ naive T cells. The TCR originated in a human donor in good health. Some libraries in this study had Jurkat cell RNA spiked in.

CDR3 in amino acids: CASSRTSGASYEQYF. The CDR3 DNA follows: TGTGCCAGCAGTCGTACTAGCGGAGCCTCCTACGAGCAGTACTTC. The chain has TRBV12-3 or TRBV12-4 and TRBJ2-7; 8 bases fit TRBD2. The CDR3 runs to 15 residues. Losses at the gene ends were 5 bases for V and 0 bases for J; bases not matched to a gene: 6.